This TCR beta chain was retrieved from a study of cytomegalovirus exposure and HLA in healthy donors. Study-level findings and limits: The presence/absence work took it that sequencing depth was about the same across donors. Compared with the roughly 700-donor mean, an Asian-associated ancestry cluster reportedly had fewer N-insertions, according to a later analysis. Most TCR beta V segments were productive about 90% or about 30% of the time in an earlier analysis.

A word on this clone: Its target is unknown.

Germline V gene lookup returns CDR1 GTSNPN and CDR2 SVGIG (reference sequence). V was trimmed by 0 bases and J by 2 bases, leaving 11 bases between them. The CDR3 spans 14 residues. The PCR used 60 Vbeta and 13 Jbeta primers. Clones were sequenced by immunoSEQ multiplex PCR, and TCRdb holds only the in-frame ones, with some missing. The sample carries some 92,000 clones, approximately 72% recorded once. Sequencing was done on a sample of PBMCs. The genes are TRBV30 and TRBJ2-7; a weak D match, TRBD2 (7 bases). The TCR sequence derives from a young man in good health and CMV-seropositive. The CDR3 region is CAWSVGGGTYEQYF. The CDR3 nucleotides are TGTGCCTGGAGTGTAGGGGGGGGAACCTACGAGCAGTACTTC.